This TCR beta chain was retrieved from a study of T cells in Graves' hyperthyroidism and ophthalmopathy (dated by TCRdb to about 2019). For the wider study: Peripheral blood was collected at initial diagnosis, before any treatment. The approximately 90 discovery patients were randomly split 7:3 into training and test sets. In addition, the study compared T-cell repertoires in thyroid tissue and in blood from roughly 6 Graves' hyperthyroidism patients. Once sampling was done, hyperthyroidism patients were given methimazole at a starting dose of 30 mg daily, whereas ophthalmopathy patients were given high-dose intravenous methylprednisolone. An independent validation cohort of 18 to 20 hyperthyroidism patients and approximately 17 patients who later progressed to ophthalmopathy tested prospective prediction of ophthalmopathy. A discovery cohort of around 98 patients, roughly 45 with Graves' ophthalmopathy and about 60 with stable Graves' hyperthyroidism, was used to find distinguishing TCR V-J signatures. According to the paper, TCR Vbeta CDR3 sequencing was carried out on more than 120 peripheral blood samples, which came from fewer than 50 ophthalmopathy, some 73 hyperthyroidism and roughly 17 progressor patients.

V is clipped by 1 base and J by 3 bases, and the sequence between their germline boundaries is 6 bases long. The germline V gene gives CDR1 as MGHDK and CDR2 as SYGVNS. The CDR3 has 13 amino acids, counting the end cysteine and phenylalanine. Only the CDR3 DNA is retained, 39 bases long and in frame from the first base. The TCR beta CDR3 regions were amplified from the RNA transcripts. The first round of RT-PCR for the TCR CDR3 was performed with the HTBI primer set and the Qiagen OneStep RT-PCR kit. Libraries were constructed in a second round of multiplex PCR, after which size selection and purification were carried out. Sequencing of the libraries was done on an Illumina HiSeq2000 using paired-end 100 bp reads. In the authors' own workflow: SOAPnuke was used to process the raw data, with reads discarded if the reads contained adapters or uncalled bases, had a mean Phred below 15, or lacked an exact constant-primer or identifier match. COPE v1.2.5 was used to merge high-quality paired reads, and clonotypes were defined as unique nucleotide sequences. MiTCR v1.1 was used to align clonotypes to the IMGT TRBV, TRBD and TRBJ reference segments. The analysis was restricted to V-J combinations with a frequency above 0.0001, which together covered just over 98% of the repertoires. The TCS score was defined as F50 (clonal expansion) divided by E x V (chaos), with BLOSUM62-based TCRdist calculated between CDR3 peptides within each V-J. Welch's t-statistics and random forest reduced roughly 500 V-J features to 10 to 15, which were used in a naive Bayes classifier (R e1071). TCRdb ran its own pipeline on the public reads, namely fastp trimming at Q25 and MiXCR clone calling, and kept in-frame beta chains. Rows are unified per CDR3 protein, each entry keeping the most common DNA and genes. TCRdb's processing, not the authors' own work, is the source of the V and J calls. A total of about 720,000 distinct CDR3 sequences appear in this sample, 16% of them only once. The ten largest make up under 9.5% of the sample.

This clonotype was picked up a small number of times. The specificity of this receptor is unknown. One base away there is no much larger clone; base qualities are not given. The investigation overall reported the following: A model built on a 13 V-J signature distinguished ophthalmopathy from stable hyperthyroidism, reaching 85% to 90% sensitivity and about 81% specificity in cross-validation and 80%/75% in testing. Sample size was not statistically predetermined, and blinding of investigators to group allocation was not performed. Most expanded thyroid clonotypes (frequency above 0.001) were also found in blood, which suggests that blood repertoires may mirror thyroid immune responses. In validation, the model predicted progression to ophthalmopathy a median of roughly 6.5 months before onset, with approximately 70% sensitivity and roughly 79% specificity.

Stable Graves' hyperthyroidism was defined as no progression to ophthalmopathy during 18 months of follow-up. Hyperthyroidism patients were aged 18 to 65 years and newly diagnosed, with disease duration of less than 2 months. Patients with uncontrolled infections, other autoimmune diseases, pregnancy or lactation were excluded. Diagnoses relied on clinical symptoms, serum thyroxine and TRAb, thyroid ultrasound and orbital computed tomography. PBMCs were separated from 8 to 10 ml of fresh peripheral blood using Ficoll-Paque density gradient centrifugation. Trizol reagent was used to extract total RNA, and RNA quality was then checked on an Agilent 2100 Bioanalyzer.

The source material was blood. The sequence derives from a man in his late teens or twenties with Graves' hyperthyroidism. In this chain, TRBV25-1 is recombined with TRBJ1-2; the D gene cannot be resolved reliably. CDR3 loop: CASSESGDYGYTF. At the DNA level, the sequence is TGTGCCAGCAGTGAATCAGGAGACTATGGCTACACCTTC.